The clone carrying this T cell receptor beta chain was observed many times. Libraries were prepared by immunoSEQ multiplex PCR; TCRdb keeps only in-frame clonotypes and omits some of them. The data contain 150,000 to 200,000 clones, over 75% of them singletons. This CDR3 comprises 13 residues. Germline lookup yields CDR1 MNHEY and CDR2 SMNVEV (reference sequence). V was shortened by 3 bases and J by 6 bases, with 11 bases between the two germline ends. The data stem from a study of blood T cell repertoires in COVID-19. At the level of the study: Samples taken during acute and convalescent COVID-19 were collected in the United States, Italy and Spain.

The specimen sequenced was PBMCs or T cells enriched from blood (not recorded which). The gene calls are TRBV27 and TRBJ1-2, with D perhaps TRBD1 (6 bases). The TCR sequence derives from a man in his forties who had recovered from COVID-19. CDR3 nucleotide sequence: TGTGCCAGCAGTTTTCTGGGGGCGAATGGCTACACCTTC. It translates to CASSFLGANGYTF.